This TCR beta chain was identified in a study of blood T cell repertoires in COVID-19. Study-level information: Sites across the United States, Italy and Spain contributed samples from acute and convalescent COVID-19. In each case, the material was cDNA or gDNA derived from T cells, B-cell-depleted T cells, or PBMCs.

Data came from immunoSEQ multiplex PCR; TCRdb stores just in-frame clones and leaves some out. The table shows under 350,000 clones, with approximately 86% occurring only once. CDR3 length: 16 residues. The V gene end was trimmed by 6 bases and the J gene end by 3 bases; junction bases not matched to a gene: 10. Germline V gene lookup returns CDR1 LGHDT and CDR2 YNNKEL (reference sequence). The source is a man aged 18 to 35 with active or convalescent COVID-19. The chain combines TRBV3-1 (or the pseudogene TRBV3-2) with TRBJ1-5, with 8 bases matching TRBD1. Sequencing was carried out using peripheral blood. CDR3 amino acids: CASRWADRGVNQPQHF. The CDR3 nucleotides read TGTGCCAGCAGATGGGCCGACAGGGGCGTCAATCAGCCCCAGCATTTT.